The 27 T cell receptor beta chains below come from one sample, sequenced in a study of cytomegalovirus exposure and HLA in healthy donors. The PCR ran on 60 Vbeta and 13 Jbeta primers. Here immunoSEQ multiplex PCR was the method, and the copy in TCRdb shows in-frame clones only, minus some. The sample includes 60,000 or so clones, approximately 88% of them seen just once. Sequencing was performed on PBMCs. These receptors came from a man under 40 in good health and CMV-seropositive.

This sequence joins TRBV10-2 and TRBJ1-4; D ambiguous. V lost 2 bases, J lost 0 bases, and 7 bases lay in between. Germline V gives CDR1 WSHSY, CDR2 SAAADI. The CDR3 runs to 15 residues. CDR3 loop: CASSEQGATNEKLFF. The CDR3 nucleotides are TGCGCCAGCAGTGAGCAAGGAGCAACTAATGAAAAACTGTTTTTT.

This rearrangement joins TRBV27 to TRBJ2-1; TRBD2 is a possible D gene (6 bases). The V and J ends lost 2 bases and 2 bases respectively, with 10 bases between them. The germline gives CDR1 MNHEY, CDR2 SMNVEV (reference sequence). CDR3 length: 15 residues. The CDR3 region is CASSLVADPYNEQFF. CDR3 DNA: TGTGCCAGCAGTTTAGTAGCGGACCCCTACAATGAGCAGTTCTTC.

The J gene is TRBJ1-6, the V gene TRBV11-2, with 7 nucleotides matching TRBD1. Trimming took 5 bases from V and 8 from J; bases not matched to a gene: 9. This CDR3 region has 15 residues. Germline CDR1 SGHAT, CDR2 FQNNGV. The CDR3 loop is CASSHSGTAYSPLHF. The CDR3 region has the DNA TGTGCCAGCAGCCACTCCGGGACAGCATATTCACCCCTCCACTTT.

The V and J genes are TRBV5-1 and TRBJ2-7; the D gene is possibly TRBD2 (6 bases). This CDR3 is 14 amino acids long. Between the trimmed V and J ends, which lost 4 bases and 0 bases, there was a span of 11 bases. Germline values: CDR1 SGHRS, CDR2 YFSETQ. The chain's CDR3 is CASSLTAGSYEQYF. The CDR3 nucleotides are TGCGCCAGCAGCCTCACAGCGGGCTCCTACGAGCAGTACTTC. The entire variable domain, with the rest obtained from reference TRBV5-1 and TRBJ2-7, is as follows: KAGVTQTPRYLIKTRGQQVTLSCSPISGHRSVSWYQQTPGQGLQFLFEYFSETQRNKGNFPGRFSGRQFSNSRSEMNVSTLELGDSALYLCASSLTAGSYEQYFGPGTRLTVT.

V usage is TRBV4-1 and J usage is TRBJ2-7; 7 bases fit TRBD1. V shed 5 bases and J 5 bases; nucleotides not matched to a gene: 9. The CDR3 has 14 residues. Per the germline V gene, CDR1 is MGHRA and CDR2 is YSYEKL. DNA of the CDR3: TGCGCCAGCAGCACCAACCTCGACAGGGACGAGCAGTACTTC. This translates into CASSTNLDRDEQYF.

The CDR3 DNA is TGCGCCAGCAGCCAAGAAACCCAGGACACTGAAGCTTTCTTT. As protein: CASSQETQDTEAFF. The genes are TRBV4-1 and TRBJ1-1, with D uncertain. CDR3 length: 14 residues. V was pared by 0 bases and J by 3 bases, with 8 bases between. Germline lookup yields CDR1 MGHRA and CDR2 YSYEKL.

The chain recombines TRBV28 with TRBJ1-2; a possible D gene is TRBD1 (5 bases). The V gene lost 8 bases and the J gene lost 5 bases, with 9 bases spanning the gap. There are 11 residues in the CDR3. Germline CDR1 reads MDHEN; CDR2 reads SYDVKM. The CDR3 region has the DNA TGTGCCAGCGGGGCAGAATATGGCTACACCTTC. This encodes CASGAEYGYTF.

The chain couples TRBV23-1 to TRBJ2-7; 7 nucleotides agree with TRBD1. TRBV23-1 is noted as an ORF with a role that remains uncertain. CDR3 size: 15 residues. The V and J ends lost 4 bases and 0 bases, in that order; junction bases with no gene match: 6. CDR3 DNA: TGCGCCAGCAGTCTCCCCCCAGGGGGCTCCTACGAGCAGTACTTC. It yields the protein CASSLPPGGSYEQYF.

About this clone itself: Other DNA sequences in this specimen translate into the identical CDR3. The CDR3, as DNA: TGCGCCAGCAGCTTGGGACTAGCAACCAACGAGCAGTACTTC. Encoded protein: CASSLGLATNEQYF. This chain uses TRBV5-1 with TRBJ2-7, with 7 bases matching TRBD2. Germline values: CDR1 SGHRS, CDR2 YFSETQ. Losses at the gene ends were 0 bases for V and 5 bases for J; bases not matched to a gene: 5. This CDR3 is built from 14 residues.

V gene TRBV7-2 combines with J gene TRBJ2-7, with 7 positions matching TRBD2. This CDR3 is built from 14 residues. CDR1 SGHTA and CDR2 FQGNSA come from the germline V gene. J gave up 3 bases and V 6 bases, and 8 bases lay outside the gene matches. The CDR3 region has the DNA TGTGCCAGCAGGGAGATGGGGGAGGGCTACGAGCAGTACTTC. Translating gives CASREMGEGYEQYF.

This chain joins TRBV25-1 and TRBJ2-1, with TRBD1 as a possible D gene (8 bases). CDR1 MGHDK and CDR2 SYGVNS come from the germline V gene. The CDR3 is 15 residues long. V was clipped by 3 bases and J by 4 bases, with 13 bases between them. CDR3 bases: TGTGCCAGCAGTGATATACAGGGGGGGTACAATGAGCAGTTCTTC. Translating gives CASSDIQGGYNEQFF. Full variable domain (remainder filled in from reference TRBV25-1 and TRBJ2-1): EADIYQTPRYLVIGTGKKITLECSQTMGHDKMYWYQQDPGMELHLIHYSYGVNSTEKGDLSSESTVSRIRTEHFPLTLESARPSHTSQYLCASSDIQGGYNEQFFGPGTRLTVL.

The table lists this clone with a count of one. The V and J genes are TRBV19 and TRBJ2-1; 10 nucleotides align to TRBD2. The length of the CDR3 is 17 residues. Germline-derived CDR1 and CDR2 are LNHDA and SQIVND (reference sequence). Losses at the gene ends were 7 bases for V and 5 bases for J; bases not matched to a gene: 14. The CDR3 here is CASKRGGAGGRDNEQFF. DNA for the CDR3: TGTGCCAGTAAGCGGGGTGGAGCGGGAGGGCGGGACAATGAGCAGTTCTTC.

The genes are TRBV5-1 and TRBJ1-4; 11 bases fit TRBD1. This CDR3 is 14 amino acids long. V gave up 3 bases and J gave up 7 bases; unmatched junction bases: 2. Germline assignment: CDR1 SGHRS and CDR2 YFSETQ. CDR3 sequence (DNA): TGCGCCAGCAGCTCGGGACAGGGGGGTGAAAAACTGTTTTTT. It encodes CASSSGQGGEKLFF.

The J gene is TRBJ2-1, the V gene TRBV19, with 10 bases aligning to TRBD2. This CDR3 spans 17 amino acids. CDR1 and CDR2 from the germline V gene are LNHDA and SQIVND (reference sequence). Germline trimming cut 2 bases from V and 4 bases from J; bases unmatched to any gene: 8. The CDR3 sequence: CASSISPSGGFYNEQFF. CDR3 nucleotide sequence: TGTGCCAGTAGTATATCCCCTAGCGGGGGATTTTACAATGAGCAGTTCTTC.

The chain links TRBV5-1 to TRBJ2-5, with D maybe TRBD2 (5 bases). Germline CDR1 SGHRS, CDR2 YFSETQ. This CDR3 comprises 14 residues. Trimming cost V 0 bases and J 5 bases, with 11 bases left between them. CDR3 coding DNA: TGCGCCAGCAGCTTGGTCGGGGTGAGGGAGACCCAGTACTTC. It yields the protein CASSLVGVRETQYF.

V and J are TRBV28 and TRBJ2-7; the D gene is possibly TRBD2 (6 bases). V dropped 5 bases and J dropped 9 bases, with 8 bases sitting between them. Germline assignment: CDR1 MDHEN and CDR2 SYDVKM. There are 10 residues in the CDR3. In DNA, the CDR3 is TGTGCCAGCAGTAAGGGAGGGCAGTACTTC. Amino acid sequence: CASSKGGQYF.

The chain couples TRBV29-1 to TRBJ2-1; tentative D call: TRBD2 (5 bases). CDR1 SQVTM and CDR2 ANQGSEA come from the germline V gene. The ends were cut back, 6 bases at V and 12 bases at J, with 15 bases in the middle. The length of the CDR3 is 11 residues. The CDR3: CSVRATSGQFF. The CDR3 nucleotides read TGCAGCGTGAGGGCCACCTCGGGGCAGTTCTTC.

The rearrangement links TRBV5-6 to TRBJ2-7, with TRBD1 identical over 7 bases. The CDR3 loop spans 14 amino acids. The germline gives CDR1 SGHDT, CDR2 YYEEEE. After removal of 3 bases from V and 4 bases from J, the junction contained 7 bases not matched to a gene. CDR3 sequence reads: CASSSTPQGYEQYF. The CDR3 DNA follows: TGTGCCAGCAGCTCAACTCCACAGGGGTACGAGCAGTACTTC.

In the case of this clone: At one end, the junction sequence differs from germline, possibly due to a read error. V usage is TRBV5-6 and J usage is TRBJ1-3; D gene ambiguous. Per the germline V gene, CDR1 is SGHDT and CDR2 is YYEEEE. CDR3 size: 14 residues. DNA for the CDR3: TGTGCCAGCAGCTTGTGGAGTTACGGAAACACCATGTATTTT. Translation: CASSLWSYGNTMYF.

J is TRBJ2-7 and V is TRBV11-3; TRBD1 matches at 7 bases. The V segment lost 5 bases and the J segment 5 bases; nucleotides outside the gene matches: 9. Germline V gene lookup returns CDR1 SGHNT and CDR2 YENEEA. This CDR3 comprises 14 residues. CDR3 bases: TGTGCCAGCAGCCCACTACAGGGGTCTCACGAGCAGTACTTC. The encoded protein is CASSPLQGSHEQYF.

This chain connects TRBV6-6 to TRBJ2-3, with 10 bases identical to TRBD2. V was pared by 8 bases and J by 5 bases, with 13 bases of the junction left unmatched. CDR3 length equals 16 residues. The germline gives CDR1 MNHNY, CDR2 SVGAGI (reference sequence). Here the CDR3 reads CASQRASGSVGDTQYF. DNA for the CDR3: TGTGCCAGCCAAAGGGCTAGCGGGAGTGTTGGAGATACGCAGTATTTT.

The chain is built from TRBV6-1 and TRBJ1-1; D not resolved. V lost 6 bases, J lost 0 bases, and 8 bases lay in between. This CDR3 has 13 amino acids. Per the germline V gene, CDR1 is MNHNS and CDR2 is SASEGT. DNA for the CDR3: TGTGCCAGCAGCCCGGGGATGAACACTGAAGCTTTCTTT. This sequence encodes CASSPGMNTEAFF.

The rearrangement uses TRBV11-2 and TRBJ2-5; 9 bases are shared with TRBD1. The CDR3 is 15 residues long. V was clipped by 3 bases and J by 1 base; unmatched bases: 3. The germline CDR1 and CDR2 sequences are SGHAT and FQNNGV. The CDR3 loop is CASSLVQGAQETQYF. CDR3 nucleotide sequence: TGTGCCAGCAGCTTGGTACAGGGGGCCCAAGAGACCCAGTACTTC.

The rearrangement joins TRBV6-5 to TRBJ1-5; TRBD1 agrees at 9 bases. V lost 4 bases to trimming and J lost 3 bases; unmatched junction nucleotides: 4. Germline V gene sequence: CDR1 MNHEY, CDR2 SVGAGI. This CDR3 region has 15 residues. CDR3 nucleotide sequence: TGTGCCAGCAGTTTGACAGGGGGTGTCAATCAGCCCCAGCATTTT. This codes for CASSLTGGVNQPQHF.

V usage is TRBV7-9 and J usage is TRBJ1-1; 9 bases line up with TRBD1. The CDR3 loop spans 14 amino acids. The germline CDR1 and CDR2 sequences are SEHNR and FQNEAQ (reference sequence). J was trimmed by 2 bases and V by 5 bases; bases with no gene match: 3. CDR3 loop: CASSRGQGNTEAFF. The CDR3, as DNA: TGTGCCAGCAGCCGGGGACAGGGTAACACTGAAGCTTTCTTT.

The J gene is TRBJ2-5, the V gene TRBV9; tentative D call: TRBD2 (6 bases). V was trimmed by 3 bases and J by 3 bases, leaving 6 bases between them. There are 12 residues in the CDR3. Germline values: CDR1 SGDLS, CDR2 YYNGEE. Here the CDR3 reads CASSEREETQYF. In DNA form, the CDR3 reads TGTGCCAGCAGCGAGCGGGAAGAGACCCAGTACTTC. The full variable domain, completed using reference TRBV9 and TRBJ2-5, is DSGVTQTPKHLITATGQRVTLRCSPRSGDLSVYWYQQSLDQGLQFLIQYYNGEERAKGNILERFSAQQFPDLHSELNLSSLELGDSALYFCASSEREETQYFGPGTRLLVL.

The sample holds one count of this clone. The rearrangement links TRBV6-5 to TRBJ1-2; perhaps TRBD1 as D (6 bases). The CDR3 consists of 13 residues. Germline V gene data show CDR1 as MNHEY and CDR2 as SVGAGI. The V end was cut by 8 bases, the J end by 8 bases, with 18 bases between. CDR3 sequence reads: CASRRRQGTGYTF. The CDR3 DNA sequence: TGTGCCAGCCGCCGCCGCCAGGGGACGGGCTACACCTTC.